This T cell receptor (beta chain) emerged from a study of control samples from healthy donors and cancer patients (dated by TCRdb to between 2020 and 2021). For this clone: Its recognized antigen is unknown. No base quality values were provided; no much bigger clone lies one nucleotide off.

Receptor libraries were prepared by the immunoSEQ multiplex PCR assay. What TCRdb holds here is the immuneACCESS table cut down to in-frame rearrangements. Part of the clones is not present; checked against another copy, under half of the missing clones reflect an unresolved V gene, and the others are unexplained. Present in this sample are just over 150,000 clones, approximately 93% of which were seen just once. Around 2.5% of the sample is taken by the ten largest. Trimming costs V 0 bases and J 5 bases, and their ends lie 13 bases apart. The germline V gene (reference sequence) provides CDR1 MNHEY and CDR2 SMNVEV. Spanning cysteine to phenylalanine, the CDR3 consists of 16 amino acids. The retained sequence is limited to the CDR3, 48 bases, with the frame set at the first base.

The sequencing sample was made of blood. This TCR derives from a man aged 50 or older in good health. The chain joins TRBV27 to TRBJ2-2, and the D gene may be TRBD1, 6 bases matching. The DNA is TGTGCCAGCAGTTTATCGAGGGGGAGAGGTACCGGGGAGCTGTTTTTT. Translated, this gives CASSLSRGRGTGELFF.